The 4 T cell receptor beta chains below come from one sample, sequenced in a study of chemoradiotherapy in HPV16-positive cancers. TCRdb keeps only in-frame clones here, not all; method: immunoSEQ multiplex PCR. The sample includes several thousand clones, around 81% of them seen just once. The sample here was taken from a patient who underwent chemoradiotherapy. These receptors originate from a human donor with HPV-associated anogenital cancer.

This sequence joins TRBV4-1 and TRBJ1-4, with D tentatively TRBD1 (6 bases). The germline V gene encodes CDR1 MGHRA and CDR2 YSYEKL. With 0 bases removed from V and 5 bases from J, the gap between germline ends came to 13 bases. The CDR3 loop spans 16 amino acids. CDR3 loop: CASSQDRRQANEKLFF. The CDR3 nucleotides read TGCGCCAGCAGCCAAGATAGACGACAGGCCAATGAAAAACTGTTTTTT.

V is TRBV9 and J is TRBJ2-2; D is uncertain. Germline V gene lookup returns CDR1 SGDLS and CDR2 YYNGEE. The length of the CDR3 is 21 residues. Trimming left V 0 bases short and J 3 bases short, with 27 bases between. The CDR3 DNA sequence: TGTGCCAGCAGCGTAGCCCGAGTACGCAGACGCGTTGGTCAGGACACCGGGGAGCTGTTTTTT. Translation: CASSVARVRRRVGQDTGELFF.

The J gene is TRBJ1-1, the V gene TRBV6-6; possibly TRBD1 for D (5 bases). V shed 8 bases and J shed 1 base, with 17 bases lying between them. Germline V lookup: CDR1 MNHNY, CDR2 SVGAGI (reference sequence). The CDR3 consists of 15 residues. The CDR3 protein is CASADPRVGNTEAFF. DNA of the CDR3: TGTGCCAGCGCGGATCCCAGGGTGGGGAACACTGAAGCTTTCTTT.

This chain joins TRBV6-1 and TRBJ1-5; D is possibly TRBD1 (6 bases). With 6 bases removed from V and 0 bases from J, the gap between germline ends came to 12 bases. The CDR3 is 15 amino acids. In germline, CDR1 is MNHNS, CDR2 SASEGT. The CDR3 DNA is TGTGCCAGCAGGTCCCACAGGGATAGCAATCAGCCCCAGCATTTT. This codes for CASRSHRDSNQPQHF.